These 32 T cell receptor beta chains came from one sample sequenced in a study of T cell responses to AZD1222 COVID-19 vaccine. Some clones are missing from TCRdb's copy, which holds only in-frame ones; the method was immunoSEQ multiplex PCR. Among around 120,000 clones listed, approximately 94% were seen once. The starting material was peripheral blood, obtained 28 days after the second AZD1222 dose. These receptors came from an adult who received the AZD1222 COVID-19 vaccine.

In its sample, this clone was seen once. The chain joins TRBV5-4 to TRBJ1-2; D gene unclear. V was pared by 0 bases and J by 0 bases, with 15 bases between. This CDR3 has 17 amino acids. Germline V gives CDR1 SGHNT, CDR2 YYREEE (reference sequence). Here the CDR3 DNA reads TGTGCCAGCAGCTTGGACGGCCGGGAGTCCCCTAACTATGGCTACACCTTC. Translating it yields CASSLDGRESPNYGYTF. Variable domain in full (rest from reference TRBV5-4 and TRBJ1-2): ETGVTQSPTHLIKTRGQQVTLRCSSQSGHNTVSWYQQALGQGPQFIFQYYREEENGRGNFPPRFSGLQFPNYSSELNVNALELDDSALYLCASSLDGRESPNYGYTFGSGTRLTVV.

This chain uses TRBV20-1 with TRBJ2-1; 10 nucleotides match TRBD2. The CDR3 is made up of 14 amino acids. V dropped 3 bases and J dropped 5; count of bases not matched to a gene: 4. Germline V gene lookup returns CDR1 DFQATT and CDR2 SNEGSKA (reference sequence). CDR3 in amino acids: CSASPAGGNNEQFF. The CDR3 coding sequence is TGCAGTGCTAGTCCAGCGGGGGGGAACAATGAGCAGTTCTTC.

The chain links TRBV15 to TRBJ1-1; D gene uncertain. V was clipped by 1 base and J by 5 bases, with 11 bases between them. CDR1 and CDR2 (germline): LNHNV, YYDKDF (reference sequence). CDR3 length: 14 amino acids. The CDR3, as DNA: TGTGCCACCAGCAGAGGGGAGGGAGGAACTGAAGCTTTCTTT. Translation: CATSRGEGGTEAFF.

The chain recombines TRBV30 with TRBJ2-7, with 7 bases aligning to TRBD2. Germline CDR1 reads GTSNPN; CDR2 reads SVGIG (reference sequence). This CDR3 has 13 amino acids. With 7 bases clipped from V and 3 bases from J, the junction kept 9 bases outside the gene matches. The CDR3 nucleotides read TGTGCCTACTCTTACGGGAGGAACTACGAGCAGTACTTC. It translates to CAYSYGRNYEQYF.

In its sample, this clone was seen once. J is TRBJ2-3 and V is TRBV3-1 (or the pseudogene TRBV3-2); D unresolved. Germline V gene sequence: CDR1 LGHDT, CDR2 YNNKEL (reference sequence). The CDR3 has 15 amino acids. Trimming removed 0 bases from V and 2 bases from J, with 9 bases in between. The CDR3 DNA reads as TGTGCCAGCAGCCAAGAGGCTCTGATCACAGATACGCAGTATTTT. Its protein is CASSQEALITDTQYF.

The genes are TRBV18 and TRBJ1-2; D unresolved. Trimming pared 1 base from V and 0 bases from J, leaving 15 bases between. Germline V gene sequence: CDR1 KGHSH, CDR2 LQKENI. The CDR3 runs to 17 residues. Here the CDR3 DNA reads TGTGCCAGCTCACCACTAGTCGATCCGTTAGCTAACTATGGCTACACCTTC. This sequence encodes CASSPLVDPLANYGYTF.

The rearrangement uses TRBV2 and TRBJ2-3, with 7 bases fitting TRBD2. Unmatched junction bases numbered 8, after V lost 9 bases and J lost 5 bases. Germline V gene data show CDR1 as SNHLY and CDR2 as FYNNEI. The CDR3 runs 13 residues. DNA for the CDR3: TGTGCCAGTGAGCGGGGTGATGGAGATACGCAGTATTTT. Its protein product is CASERGDGDTQYF.

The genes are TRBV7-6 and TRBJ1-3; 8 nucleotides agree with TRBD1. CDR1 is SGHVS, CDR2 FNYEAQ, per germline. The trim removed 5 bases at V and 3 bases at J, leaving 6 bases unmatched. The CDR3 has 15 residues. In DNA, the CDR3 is TGTGCCAGCAGCACTGGACAGGGAGGTGGAAACACCATATATTTT. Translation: CASSTGQGGGNTIYF.

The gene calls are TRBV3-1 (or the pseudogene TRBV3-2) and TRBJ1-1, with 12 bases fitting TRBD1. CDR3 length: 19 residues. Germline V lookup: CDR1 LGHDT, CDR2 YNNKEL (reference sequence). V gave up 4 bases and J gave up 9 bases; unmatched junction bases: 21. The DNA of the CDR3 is TGTGCCAGCAGCCCAATTCATAACCTCCGGGACAGGGGGCTAAGCAAAGCTTTCTTT. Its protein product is CASSPIHNLRDRGLSKAFF.

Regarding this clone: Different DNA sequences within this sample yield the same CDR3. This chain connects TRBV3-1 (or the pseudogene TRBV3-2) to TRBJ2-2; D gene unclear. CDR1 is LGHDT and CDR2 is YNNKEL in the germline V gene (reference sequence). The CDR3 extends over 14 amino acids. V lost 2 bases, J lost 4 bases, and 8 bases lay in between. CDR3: CASSQREGTGELFF. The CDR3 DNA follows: TGTGCCAGCAGCCAAAGGGAAGGCACCGGGGAGCTGTTTTTT.

CDR3 coding DNA: TGTGCCAGCAGCGACACCCCGGGACAGTTAGGCGAGCAGTACTTC. This codes for CASSDTPGQLGEQYF. The chain couples TRBV2 to TRBJ2-7; 7 positions match TRBD1. Trimming at V came to 6 bases and at J to 6 bases, leaving 14 bases not matched to a gene. The CDR3 length is 15 residues. Looked up from germline, CDR1 is SNHLY and CDR2 is FYNNEI. The full variable domain, rest sourced from reference TRBV2 and TRBJ2-7, is EPEVTQTPSHQVTQMGQEVILRCVPISNHLYFYWYRQILGQKVEFLVSFYNNEISEKSEIFDDQFSVERPDGSNFTLKIRSTKLEDSAMYFCASSDTPGQLGEQYFGPGTRLTVT.

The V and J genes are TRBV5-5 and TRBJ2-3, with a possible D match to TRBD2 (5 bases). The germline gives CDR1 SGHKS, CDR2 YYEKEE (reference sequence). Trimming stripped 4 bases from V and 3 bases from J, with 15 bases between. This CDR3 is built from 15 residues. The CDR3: CASSAGGFTTDTQYF. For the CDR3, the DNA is TGTGCCAGCAGCGCGGGTGGGTTCACGACAGATACGCAGTATTTT.

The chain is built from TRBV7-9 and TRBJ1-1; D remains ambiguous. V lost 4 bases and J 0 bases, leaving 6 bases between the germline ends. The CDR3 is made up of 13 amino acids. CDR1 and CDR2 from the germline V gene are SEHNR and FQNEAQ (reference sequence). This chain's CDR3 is CASSSTMNTEAFF. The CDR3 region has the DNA TGTGCCAGCAGCTCCACCATGAACACTGAAGCTTTCTTT.

CDR3 sequence reads: CAIRTGDRNTEAFF. The CDR3 bases are TGTGCCATCAGGACAGGGGATAGGAACACTGAAGCTTTCTTT. This rearrangement joins TRBV10-3 to TRBJ1-1, with 8 bases identical to TRBD1. The germline V gene has CDR1 ENHRY and CDR2 SYGVKD. The V gene end was trimmed by 6 bases and the J gene end by 1 base; junction bases not matched to a gene: 4. The CDR3 totals 14 residues.

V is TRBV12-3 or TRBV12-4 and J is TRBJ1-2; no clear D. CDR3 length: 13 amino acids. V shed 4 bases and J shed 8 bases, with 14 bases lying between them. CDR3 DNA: TGTGCCAGCAGTTCGACCCCGGGGTTGGGCTACACCTTC. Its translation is CASSSTPGLGYTF.

This CDR3 is CASSQVARGTEAFF. In DNA, the CDR3 is TGTGCCAGCAGCCAAGTGGCCAGGGGCACTGAAGCTTTCTTT. V and J are TRBV14 and TRBJ1-1; TRBD1 is a possible D gene (6 bases). This CDR3 is 14 amino acids long. Germline V CDR1 and CDR2: SGHDN, FVKESK. V was trimmed by 1 base and J by 4 bases, leaving 10 bases between them.

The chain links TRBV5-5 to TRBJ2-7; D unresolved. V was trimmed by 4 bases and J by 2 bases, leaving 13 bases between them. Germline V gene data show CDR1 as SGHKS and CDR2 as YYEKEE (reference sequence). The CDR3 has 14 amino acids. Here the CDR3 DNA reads TGTGCCAGCAGCCGAGGACCAGCCCCCTACGAGCAGTACTTC. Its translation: CASSRGPAPYEQYF.

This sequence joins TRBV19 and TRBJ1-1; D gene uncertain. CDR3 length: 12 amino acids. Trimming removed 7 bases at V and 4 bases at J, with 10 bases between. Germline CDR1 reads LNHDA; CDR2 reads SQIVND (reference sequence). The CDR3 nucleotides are TGTGCCAGTACCCCGAGGTCCACTGAAGCTTTCTTT. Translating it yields CASTPRSTEAFF.

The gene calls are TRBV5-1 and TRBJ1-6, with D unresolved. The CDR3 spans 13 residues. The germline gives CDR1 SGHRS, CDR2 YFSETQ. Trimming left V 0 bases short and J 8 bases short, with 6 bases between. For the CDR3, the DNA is TGCGCCAGCAGCTTGGATCAGGATTCACCCCTCCACTTT. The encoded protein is CASSLDQDSPLHF.

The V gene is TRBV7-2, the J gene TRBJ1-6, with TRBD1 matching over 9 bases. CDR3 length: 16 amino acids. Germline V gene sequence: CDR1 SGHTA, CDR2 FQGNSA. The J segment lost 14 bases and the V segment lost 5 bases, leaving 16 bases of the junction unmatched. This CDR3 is CASSPQAGQGSLALHF. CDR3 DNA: TGTGCCAGCAGCCCACAGGCGGGACAGGGTTCTCTGGCCCTCCACTTT. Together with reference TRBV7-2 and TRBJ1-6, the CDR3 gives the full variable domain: GAGVSQSPSNKVTEKGKDVELRCDPISGHTALYWYRQSLGQGLEFLIYFQGNSAPDKSGLPSDRFSAERTGGSVSTLTIQRTQQEDSAVYLCASSPQAGQGSLALHFGNGTRLTVT.

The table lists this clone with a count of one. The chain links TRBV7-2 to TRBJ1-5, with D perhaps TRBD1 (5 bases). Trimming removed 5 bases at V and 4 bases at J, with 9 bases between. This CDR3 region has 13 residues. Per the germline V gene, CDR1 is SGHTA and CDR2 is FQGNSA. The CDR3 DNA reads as TGTGCCAGCAGCCCGGCAGGGAATCAGCCCCAGCATTTT. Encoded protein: CASSPAGNQPQHF.

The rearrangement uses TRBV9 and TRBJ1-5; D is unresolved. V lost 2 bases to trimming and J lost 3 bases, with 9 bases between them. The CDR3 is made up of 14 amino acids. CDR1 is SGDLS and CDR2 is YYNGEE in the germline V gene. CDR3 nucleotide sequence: TGTGCCAGCAGCGTTGGGCCGGACAATCAGCCCCAGCATTTT. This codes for CASSVGPDNQPQHF.

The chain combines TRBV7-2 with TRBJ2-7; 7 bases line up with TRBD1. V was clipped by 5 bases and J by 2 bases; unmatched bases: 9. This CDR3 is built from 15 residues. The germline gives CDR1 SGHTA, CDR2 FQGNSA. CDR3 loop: CASSQDPGQTYEQYF. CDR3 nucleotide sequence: TGTGCCAGCAGCCAAGACCCGGGACAGACCTACGAGCAGTACTTC. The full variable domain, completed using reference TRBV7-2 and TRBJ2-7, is GAGVSQSPSNKVTEKGKDVELRCDPISGHTALYWYRQSLGQGLEFLIYFQGNSAPDKSGLPSDRFSAERTGGSVSTLTIQRTQQEDSAVYLCASSQDPGQTYEQYFGPGTRLTVT.

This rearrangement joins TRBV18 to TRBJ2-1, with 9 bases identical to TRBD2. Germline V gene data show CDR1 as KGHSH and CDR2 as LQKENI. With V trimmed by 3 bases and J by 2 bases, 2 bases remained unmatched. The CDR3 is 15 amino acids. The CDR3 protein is CASSPLAGPYNEQFF. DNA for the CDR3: TGTGCCAGCTCACCTCTAGCGGGGCCCTACAATGAGCAGTTCTTC.

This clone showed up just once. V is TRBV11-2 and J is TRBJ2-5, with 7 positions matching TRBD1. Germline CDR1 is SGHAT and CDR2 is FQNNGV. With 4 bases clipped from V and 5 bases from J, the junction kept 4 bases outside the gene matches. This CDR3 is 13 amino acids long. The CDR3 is CASSSTGLETQYF. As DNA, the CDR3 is TGTGCCAGCAGCTCGACAGGGTTGGAGACCCAGTACTTC. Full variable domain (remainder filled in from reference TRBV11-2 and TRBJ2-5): EAGVAQSPRYKIIEKRQSVAFWCNPISGHATLYWYQQILGQGPKLLIQFQNNGVVDDSQLPKDRFSAERLKGVDSTLKIQPAKLEDSAVYLCASSSTGLETQYFGPGTRLLVL.

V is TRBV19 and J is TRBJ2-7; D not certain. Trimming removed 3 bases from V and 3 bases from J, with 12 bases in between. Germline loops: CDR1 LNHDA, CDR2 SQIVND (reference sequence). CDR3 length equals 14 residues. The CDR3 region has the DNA TGTGCCAGTAGTATGTCCGCCAGGAACTACGAGCAGTACTTC. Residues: CASSMSARNYEQYF.

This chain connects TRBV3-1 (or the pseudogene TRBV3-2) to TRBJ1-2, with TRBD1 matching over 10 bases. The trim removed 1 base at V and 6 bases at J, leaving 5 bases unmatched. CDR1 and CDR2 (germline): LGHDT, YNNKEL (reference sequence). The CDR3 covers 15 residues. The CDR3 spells CASSQGQGAPDGYTF. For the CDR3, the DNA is TGTGCCAGCAGCCAAGGACAGGGGGCGCCGGATGGCTACACCTTC.

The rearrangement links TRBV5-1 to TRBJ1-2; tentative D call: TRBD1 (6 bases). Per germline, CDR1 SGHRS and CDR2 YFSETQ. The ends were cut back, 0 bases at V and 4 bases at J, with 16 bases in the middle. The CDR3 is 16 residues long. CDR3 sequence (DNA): TGCGCCAGCAGCTTGGGAGCAGGGGAACTTCTCTATGGCTACACCTTC. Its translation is CASSLGAGELLYGYTF.

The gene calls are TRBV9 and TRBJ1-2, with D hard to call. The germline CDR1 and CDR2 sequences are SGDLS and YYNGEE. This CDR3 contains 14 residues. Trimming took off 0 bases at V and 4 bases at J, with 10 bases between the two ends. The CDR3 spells CASSVASTVYGYTF. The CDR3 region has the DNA TGTGCCAGCAGCGTAGCCAGCACCGTCTATGGCTACACCTTC.

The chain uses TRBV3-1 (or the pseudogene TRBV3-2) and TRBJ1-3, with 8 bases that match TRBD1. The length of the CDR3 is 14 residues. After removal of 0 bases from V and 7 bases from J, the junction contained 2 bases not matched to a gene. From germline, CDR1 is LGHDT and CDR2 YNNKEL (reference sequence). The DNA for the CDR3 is TGTGCCAGCAGCCAAGACAGGGGGCGTAACACCATATATTTT. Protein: CASSQDRGRNTIYF.

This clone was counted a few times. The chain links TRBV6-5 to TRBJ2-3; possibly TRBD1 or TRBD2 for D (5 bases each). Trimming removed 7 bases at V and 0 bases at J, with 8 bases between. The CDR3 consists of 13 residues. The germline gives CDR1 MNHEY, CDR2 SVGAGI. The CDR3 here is CASMGTSTDTQYF. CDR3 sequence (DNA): TGTGCCAGCATGGGGACGAGCACAGATACGCAGTATTTT.

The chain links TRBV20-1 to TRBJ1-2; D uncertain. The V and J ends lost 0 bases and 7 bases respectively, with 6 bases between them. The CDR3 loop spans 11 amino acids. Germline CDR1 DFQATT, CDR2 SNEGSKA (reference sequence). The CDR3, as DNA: TGCAGTGCTAGAGATCATCGTGGCTACACCTTC. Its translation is CSARDHRGYTF.